These 26 T cell receptor beta chains share one sample of origin, sequenced in a study of spatial heterogeneity in lung cancer. Time point defined: sample taken at primary tumor resection. TCRdb passed the 5' RACE reads through MiXCR, listing each CDR3 protein once. The sample shows fewer than 18,000 distinct CDR3 sequences, just over 3.5% of them seen only once. The sample consisted of normal lung tissue next to the tumor, taken at surgery. The receptors were sampled from a male donor with early-stage non-small cell lung cancer.

This clonotype has ten or more counts. The library was built for alpha chains, so this beta chain is an off-target read and its size means little. As DNA, the CDR3 is TGTGCCAGCAGCTTAGAGGGTAGCTTCGCAGATACGCAGTATTTT. This sequence encodes CASSLEGSFADTQYF. The chain employs TRBV7-9 and TRBJ2-3; D not certain. The CDR3 has 15 residues. Germline V gene lookup returns CDR1 SEHNR and CDR2 FQNEAQ (reference sequence). Trimming took 1 base from V and 4 from J, leaving 12 bases between them. Full variable domain (rest looked up from reference TRBV7-9 and TRBJ2-3): DTGVSQNPRHKITKRGQNVTFRCDPISEHNRLYWYRQTLGQGPEFLTYFQNEAQLEKSRLLSDRFSAERPKGSFSTLEIQRTEQGDSAMYLCASSLEGSFADTQYFGPGTRLTVL.

This clonotype is termed medium-sized. For a library built for alpha chains, this beta chain is a stray read; little rests on its size. The V and J genes are TRBV12-3 or TRBV12-4 and TRBJ2-5, with unresolved D. The V end lost 5 bases, the J end lost 9 bases, and 19 bases lay between the germline ends. The CDR3 is 14 amino acids. CDR3 DNA: TGTGCCAGCAGTGAGGAGACAAGAAATGGGGCCCAGTACTTC. Its translation is CASSEETRNGAQYF.

Ten or more counts support this clonotype. Found in a library prepared for alpha chains, this beta chain is an off-target read, and its abundance has little meaning. The gene calls are TRBV18 and TRBJ2-4, with a tentative D call TRBD2 (6 bases). V lost 6 bases and J 9 bases, leaving 15 bases between the germline ends. This CDR3 has 13 amino acids. CDR1 is KGHSH and CDR2 is LQKENI in the germline V gene. The CDR3 protein is CASSIDSEGIQYF. The CDR3 region has the DNA TGTGCCAGCTCGATCGACTCGGAGGGCATTCAGTACTTC. Full variable domain (rest looked up from reference TRBV18 and TRBJ2-4): NAGVMQNPRHLVRRRGQEARLRCSPMKGHSHVYWYRQLPEEGLKFMVYLQKENIIDESGMPKERFSAEFPKEGPSILRIQQVVRGDSAAYFCASSIDSEGIQYFGAGTRLSVL.

The table lists this clonotype with many counts. This beta chain represents an off-target read in a library built for alpha chains; its size is of limited meaning. The CDR3 sequence is CASSRMAYNEQFF. The CDR3 coding sequence is TGTGCCAGCTCACGTATGGCCTACAATGAGCAGTTCTTC. The gene calls are TRBV7-2 and TRBJ2-1; no clear D. V lost 8 bases to trimming and J lost 2 bases, with 10 bases between them. The germline V gene encodes CDR1 SGHTA and CDR2 FQGNSA. This CDR3 is built from 13 residues.

This clonotype was found many times. Since it is a stray read in a library aimed at alpha chains, this beta chain has a size that is not meaningful. The rearrangement links TRBV7-2 to TRBJ1-2; tentatively, D is TRBD1 (5 bases). The CDR3 extends over 13 amino acids. Germline CDR1 is SGHTA and CDR2 is FQGNSA. V was trimmed by 5 bases and J by 4 bases, leaving 11 bases between them. The CDR3, as DNA: TGTGCCAGCAGCACGACAGCCTTCTATGGCTACACCTTC. The encoded protein is CASSTTAFYGYTF.

This clonotype was seen repeatedly, ten times or more. Because the library targeted alpha chains, this beta chain is an off-target read whose size means little. The chain is built from TRBV11-2 and TRBJ1-4, with 8 bases aligning to TRBD1. J was trimmed by 7 bases and V by 5 bases; bases with no gene match: 9. The CDR3 runs to 15 residues. Per the germline V gene, CDR1 is SGHAT and CDR2 is FQNNGV. CDR3 bases: TGTGCCAGCAGCCCTTGGCGGACAGGGAGTGAAAAACTGTTTTTT. It codes for CASSPWRTGSEKLFF.

This clonotype was detected many times. This beta chain represents an off-target read in a library built for alpha chains; its size is of limited meaning. J is TRBJ2-7 and V is TRBV28; 11 bases are shared with TRBD1. This CDR3 has 15 amino acids. Looked up from germline, CDR1 is MDHEN and CDR2 is SYDVKM. Trimming cost V 6 bases and J 2 bases; bases outside gene matches: 6. This CDR3 reads CASREWGQGAYEQYF. In nucleotides, the CDR3 is TGTGCCAGCAGGGAATGGGGACAGGGGGCCTACGAGCAGTACTTC.

This clonotype was detected ten times or more. This beta chain is a stray read from a library made for alpha chains; its abundance is not meaningful. The chain links TRBV3-1 to TRBJ2-5, with D perhaps matching TRBD2 (7 bases). The germline V gene encodes CDR1 LGHDT and CDR2 YNNKEL (reference sequence). The CDR3 extends over 14 amino acids. V was trimmed by 4 bases and J by 5 bases, leaving 14 bases between them. The CDR3, as DNA: TGTGCCAGCAGCCCTGGAGGGGGAGGGGAGACCCAGTACTTC. The encoded protein is CASSPGGGGETQYF.

This clonotype was recorded at least ten times. This beta chain is off target for a library built for alpha chains, so its abundance means little. The CDR3 DNA reads as TGTGCCAGTAGTATAGTGAGTCGGCGGAATCAGCCCCAGCATTTT. It translates to CASSIVSRRNQPQHF. The chain has TRBV19 and TRBJ1-5; no clear D. This CDR3 comprises 15 residues. Looked up from germline, CDR1 is LNHDA and CDR2 is SQIVND (reference sequence). V lost 1 base, J lost 4 bases, and 11 bases lay in between.

This clonotype came up many times. This beta chain is a stray read from a library made for alpha chains; its abundance is not meaningful. The CDR3 DNA sequence: TGTGCCAGCCGCGAGGCAGCTACTAACTATGGCTACACCTTC. It codes for CASREAATNYGYTF. This chain joins TRBV12-3 or TRBV12-4 and TRBJ1-2; D ambiguous. This CDR3 comprises 14 residues. V shed 8 bases and J shed 0 bases, with 13 bases lying between them.

This clonotype has ten or more counts. This beta chain lies outside the target of a library built for alpha chains; its clone size means little. The genes are TRBV6-2 or TRBV6-3 and TRBJ2-7, with a possible D match to TRBD2 (6 bases). The CDR3 has 14 residues. Germline lookup yields CDR1 MNHEY and CDR2 SVGEGT. With 0 bases removed from V and 4 bases from J, the gap between germline ends came to 10 bases. CDR3 in DNA: TGTGCCAGCAGTTACTCGAGAGGGACTTACGAGCAGTACTTC. Amino acids: CASSYSRGTYEQYF.

The table lists this clonotype with many counts. As an off-target read in a library built for alpha chains, this beta chain has a frequency of little significance. V and J are TRBV27 and TRBJ2-7; possibly TRBD1 for D (5 bases). Trimming removed 3 bases from V and 0 bases from J, with 9 bases in between. The CDR3 covers 14 residues. Germline lookup yields CDR1 MNHEY and CDR2 SMNVEV (reference sequence). The CDR3 sequence: CASSLVRASYEQYF. The CDR3 nucleotides are TGTGCCAGCAGTTTGGTCAGGGCCTCCTACGAGCAGTACTTC.

This clonotype was counted many times. Because this beta chain is a stray read in a library intended to capture alpha chains, its abundance should not be given much weight. This rearrangement joins TRBV20-1 to TRBJ1-1; 7 bases align to TRBD1. V trimming: 3 bases; J trimming: 3 bases; junction bases outside the gene matches: 10. The CDR3 has 15 amino acids. Germline values: CDR1 DFQATT, CDR2 SNEGSKA (reference sequence). CDR3 sequence reads: CSASRQGRLDTEAFF. The CDR3 DNA reads as TGCAGTGCTAGTAGACAGGGACGGTTGGACACTGAAGCTTTCTTT.

This clonotype has a count of ten or more. This beta chain appears as a stray read in a library generated for alpha chains; its size is not informative. The V and J genes are TRBV5-1 and TRBJ1-3, with TRBD1 identical over 7 bases. Unmatched junction bases numbered 8, after V lost 4 bases and J lost 4 bases. The CDR3 has 15 residues. In germline, CDR1 is SGHRS, CDR2 YFSETQ. The CDR3 spells CASSLFEQGGNTIYF. The DNA for the CDR3 is TGCGCCAGCAGCCTGTTCGAACAGGGGGGAAACACCATATATTTT.

This clonotype has ten or more counts. With the library built for alpha chains, this beta chain is off target and its frequency is not meaningful. The chain has TRBV6-5 and TRBJ2-3; no clear D gene. This CDR3 has 16 amino acids. The ends were cut back, 7 bases at V and 6 bases at J, with 23 bases in the middle. Germline V CDR1 and CDR2: MNHEY, SVGAGI. The CDR3 coding sequence is TGTGCCAGCACCATATCCAGCGAGGCACTGTGGGATACGCAGTATTTT. Its translation is CASTISSEALWDTQYF.

This clonotype was detected many times. Being off target in a library aimed at alpha chains, this beta chain has a size of little meaning. This chain joins TRBV29-1 and TRBJ2-7; 9 bases line up with TRBD1. The J segment lost 4 bases and the V segment lost 3 bases, leaving 10 bases of the junction unmatched. CDR3 length: 15 residues. The germline CDR1 and CDR2 sequences are SQVTM and ANQGSEA. CDR3 bases: TGCAGCGTTGAGGAGTCGGGACAGGGACTTTACGAGCAGTACTTC. Translated: CSVEESGQGLYEQYF.

This clonotype was seen a handful of times. The library was prepared for alpha chains; this beta chain is a stray read, so its frequency means little. The CDR3 sequence is CASSSPGWGDYGYTF. The CDR3 DNA follows: TGCGCCAGCAGCTCACCGGGCTGGGGGGACTATGGCTACACCTTC. V is TRBV5-1 and J is TRBJ1-2, with a weak D call TRBD1 (5 bases). The length of the CDR3 is 15 residues. V gave up 3 bases and J gave up 3 bases, with 15 bases separating them. Germline values: CDR1 SGHRS, CDR2 YFSETQ. The full variable domain, its missing parts supplied by reference TRBV5-1 and TRBJ1-2, is KAGVTQTPRYLIKTRGQQVTLSCSPISGHRSVSWYQQTPGQGLQFLFEYFSETQRNKGNFPGRFSGRQFSNSRSEMNVSTLELGDSALYLCASSSPGWGDYGYTFGSGTRLTVV.

This clonotype was seen at least ten times. This beta chain lies outside the target of a library built for alpha chains; its clone size means little. The chain recombines TRBV5-1 with TRBJ2-5; D gene unclear. Trimming cost V 7 bases and J 3 bases, with 16 bases left between them. The CDR3 runs to 14 residues. CDR1 SGHRS and CDR2 YFSETQ come from the germline V gene. The CDR3 region has the DNA TGCGCCAGCTCCGGTGGGGTCAACGAAGAGACCCAGTACTTC. This translates into CASSGGVNEETQYF.

At least ten counts were recorded for this clonotype. This beta chain turned up in a library designed for alpha chains; as an off-target read, its abundance says little. The rearrangement uses TRBV28 and TRBJ1-2; D is undetermined. V was trimmed by 3 bases and J by 4 bases, leaving 12 bases between them. In germline, CDR1 is MDHEN, CDR2 SYDVKM. This CDR3 comprises 14 residues. CDR3 sequence: CASSFGVVGYGYTF. CDR3 sequence (DNA): TGTGCCAGCAGTTTTGGGGTGGTCGGCTATGGCTACACCTTC.

This clonotype was seen ten or more times. A library made for alpha chains picked up this beta chain off target, so its size means little. This sequence joins TRBV6-2 or TRBV6-3 and TRBJ1-1, with 7 bases fitting TRBD1. Germline CDR1 and CDR2: MNHEY and SVGEGT. The J segment lost 0 bases and the V segment lost 2 bases, leaving 9 bases of the junction unmatched. This CDR3 is 17 amino acids long. The CDR3 reads CASSYVKRQGMNTEAFF. The CDR3 nucleotides read TGTGCCAGCAGTTACGTGAAGAGACAGGGCATGAACACTGAAGCTTTCTTT.

This clonotype has a count of ten or more. This beta chain is an off-target read within a library intended for alpha chains, so its frequency means little. The genes are TRBV27 and TRBJ2-1; TRBD2 is a possible D gene (6 bases). This CDR3 is 12 amino acids long. The V and J ends lost 5 bases and 7 bases respectively, with 9 bases between them. Germline CDR1 reads MNHEY; CDR2 reads SMNVEV (reference sequence). The CDR3 DNA sequence: TGTGCCAGCAGTCGGGGGTGGAATGAGCAGTTCTTC. This translates into CASSRGWNEQFF.

This clonotype was counted ten times or more. At one boundary the junction diverges from the germline segment, which might be a read error. In a library made to pick up alpha chains, this beta chain is a stray read with a size that means little. This chain uses TRBV20-1 with TRBJ2-7, with TRBD2 matching 12 bases. Germline assignment: CDR1 DFQATT and CDR2 SNEGSKA (reference sequence). This CDR3 has 13 amino acids. CDR3 DNA: TGCAGCGCTAGCGGGAGGGGGAACTACGAGCAGTACTTC. Its protein is CSASGRGNYEQYF.

This clonotype occurred many times. The library was prepared for alpha chains; this beta chain is a stray read, so its frequency means little. The genes are TRBV5-1 and TRBJ2-6; D gene unclear. Trimming pared 5 bases from V and 0 bases from J, leaving 9 bases between. The CDR3 length is 15 residues. In germline, CDR1 is SGHRS, CDR2 YFSETQ. CDR3 amino acids: CASREQSSGANVLTF. The CDR3 coding sequence is TGCGCCAGCAGGGAACAGAGCTCTGGGGCCAACGTCCTGACTTTC. Using reference TRBV5-1 and TRBJ2-6 for the parts outside the CDR3, the full variable domain is KAGVTQTPRYLIKTRGQQVTLSCSPISGHRSVSWYQQTPGQGLQFLFEYFSETQRNKGNFPGRFSGRQFSNSRSEMNVSTLELGDSALYLCASREQSSGANVLTFGAGSRLTVL.

This clonotype appeared many times. This beta chain is a stray read from a library made for alpha chains; its abundance is not meaningful. This chain joins TRBV29-1 and TRBJ2-1, with 10 bases fitting TRBD2. The CDR3 totals 14 residues. Per the germline V gene, CDR1 is SQVTM and CDR2 is ANQGSEA. Trimming took 5 bases from V and 4 from J; bases not matched to a gene: 5. CDR3 sequence reads: CSVTSSGRYNEQFF. The CDR3 DNA is TGCAGCGTTACGTCTAGCGGGAGATACAATGAGCAGTTCTTC.

This clonotype was seen many times. This beta chain lies outside the target of a library built for alpha chains; its clone size means little. The CDR3: CASSEALSGRALDTQYF. CDR3 nucleotides: TGTGCCAGCAGTGAAGCCTTAAGCGGGAGGGCCCTAGATACGCAGTATTTT. The rearrangement links TRBV2 to TRBJ2-3; 10 bases line up with TRBD2. J gave up 5 bases and V 0 bases, and 8 bases lay outside the gene matches. This CDR3 is 17 amino acids long. The germline V gene encodes CDR1 SNHLY and CDR2 FYNNEI.

This clonotype is labeled medium-sized. In a library made to pick up alpha chains, this beta chain is a stray read with a size that means little. The gene calls are TRBV5-1 and TRBJ1-4; D is perhaps TRBD1 (5 bases). Trimming cost V 0 bases and J 2 bases, with 8 bases left between them. This CDR3 comprises 15 residues. In germline, CDR1 is SGHRS, CDR2 YFSETQ. CDR3 in amino acids: CASSLVGTTNEKLFF. The CDR3 bases are TGCGCCAGCAGCTTGGTGGGGACGACTAATGAAAAACTGTTTTTT.